This TCR beta chain comes out of a study of control samples from healthy donors and cancer patients. CDR3 size: 14 residues. The germline V gene has CDR1 MDHEN and CDR2 SYDVKM. V gave up 5 bases and J gave up 3 bases; unmatched junction bases: 5. Profiling relied on immunoSEQ multiplex PCR, and the TCRdb table lists in-frame clones only, not all of them. The sample lists 130,000 to 150,000 clones, roughly 94% occurring once. Sequencing was done on a sample of PBMCs. The sequence derives from a man between 60 and 75 years old with colorectal cancer. The gene calls are TRBV28 and TRBJ1-2; 8 bases agree with TRBD1. The CDR3 loop is CASSGAGGDYGYTF. The CDR3 DNA is TGTGCCAGCAGTGGAGCAGGGGGCGACTATGGCTACACCTTC.